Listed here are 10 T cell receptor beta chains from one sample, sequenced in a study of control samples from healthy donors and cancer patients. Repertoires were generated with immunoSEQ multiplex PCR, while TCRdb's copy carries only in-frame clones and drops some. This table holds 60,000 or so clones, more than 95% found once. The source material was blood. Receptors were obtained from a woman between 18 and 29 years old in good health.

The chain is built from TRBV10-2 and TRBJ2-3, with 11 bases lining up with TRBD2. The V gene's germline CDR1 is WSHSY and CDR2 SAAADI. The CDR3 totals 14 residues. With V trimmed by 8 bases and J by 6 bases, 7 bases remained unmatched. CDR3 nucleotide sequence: TGCGCCAGCCGTCGACTAGCGGGATTCGATACGCAGTATTTT. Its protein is CASRRLAGFDTQYF.

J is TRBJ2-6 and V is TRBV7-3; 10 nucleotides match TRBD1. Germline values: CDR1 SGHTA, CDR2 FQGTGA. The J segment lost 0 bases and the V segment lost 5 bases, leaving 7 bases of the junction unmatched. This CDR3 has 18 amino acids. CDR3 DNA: TGTGCCAGCAGCCCCACCGGGACAGGGGCCTCTGGGGCCAACGTCCTGACTTTC. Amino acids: CASSPTGTGASGANVLTF.

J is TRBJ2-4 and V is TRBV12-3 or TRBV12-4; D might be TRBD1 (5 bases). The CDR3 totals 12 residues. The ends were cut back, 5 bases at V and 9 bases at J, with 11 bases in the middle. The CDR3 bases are TGTGCCAGCAGTCGGGCTCAGGGCATTCAGTACTTC. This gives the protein CASSRAQGIQYF.

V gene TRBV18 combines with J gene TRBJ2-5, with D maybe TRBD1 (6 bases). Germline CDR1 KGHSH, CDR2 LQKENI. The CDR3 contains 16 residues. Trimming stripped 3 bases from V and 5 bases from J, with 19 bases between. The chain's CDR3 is CASSPRGQAVWETQYF. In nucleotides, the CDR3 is TGTGCCAGCTCACCTAGGGGACAAGCAGTTTGGGAGACCCAGTACTTC.

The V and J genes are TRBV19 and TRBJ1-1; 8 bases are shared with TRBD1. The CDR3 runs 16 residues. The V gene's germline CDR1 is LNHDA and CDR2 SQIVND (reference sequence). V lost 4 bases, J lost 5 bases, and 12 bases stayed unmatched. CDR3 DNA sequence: TGTGCCAGTAGTAAGGGAACAGGGGGGATAAAGACTGAAGCTTTCTTT. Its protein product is CASSKGTGGIKTEAFF.

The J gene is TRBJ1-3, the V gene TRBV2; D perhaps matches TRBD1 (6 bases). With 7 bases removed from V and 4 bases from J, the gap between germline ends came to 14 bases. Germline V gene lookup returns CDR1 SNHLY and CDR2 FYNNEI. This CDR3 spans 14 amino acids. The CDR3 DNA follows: TGTGCCAGCATACTCCAGGGGCAAGGAAACACCATATATTTT. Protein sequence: CASILQGQGNTIYF.

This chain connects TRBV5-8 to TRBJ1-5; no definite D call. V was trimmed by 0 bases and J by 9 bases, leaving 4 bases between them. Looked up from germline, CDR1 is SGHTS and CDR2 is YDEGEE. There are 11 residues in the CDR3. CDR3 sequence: CASSLAGPQHF. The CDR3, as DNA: TGTGCCAGCAGCTTGGCCGGGCCCCAGCATTTT.

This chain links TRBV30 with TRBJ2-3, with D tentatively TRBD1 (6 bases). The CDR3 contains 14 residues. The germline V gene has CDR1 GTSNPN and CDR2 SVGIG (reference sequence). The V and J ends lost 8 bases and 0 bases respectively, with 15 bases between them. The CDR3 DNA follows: TGTGCCAGAGCCGGGACACCTAGCACAGATACGCAGTATTTT. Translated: CARAGTPSTDTQYF.

CDR3 bases: TGTGCCAGCAGTTACAACCCGGCAGCCTACGAGCAGTACTTC. This gives the protein CASSYNPAAYEQYF. The chain recombines TRBV6-5 with TRBJ2-7, with unresolved D. Germline CDR1 is MNHEY and CDR2 is SVGAGI. CDR3 length equals 14 residues. Trimming pared 2 bases from V and 2 bases from J, leaving 10 bases between.

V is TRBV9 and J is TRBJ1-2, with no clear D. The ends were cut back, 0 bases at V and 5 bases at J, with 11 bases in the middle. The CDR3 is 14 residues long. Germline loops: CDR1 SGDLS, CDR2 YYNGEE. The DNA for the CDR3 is TGTGCCAGCAGCGTAGGCAGGAGGGATTATGGCTACACCTTC. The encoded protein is CASSVGRRDYGYTF. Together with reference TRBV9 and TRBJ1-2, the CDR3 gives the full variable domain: DSGVTQTPKHLITATGQRVTLRCSPRSGDLSVYWYQQSLDQGLQFLIQYYNGEERAKGNILERFSAQQFPDLHSELNLSSLELGDSALYFCASSVGRRDYGYTFGSGTRLTVV.